The T cell receptor (beta chain) under discussion was sequenced for a study of PD-1 blockade in mismatch repair-deficient tumors. The CDR3 is 15 residues long. Per the germline V gene, CDR1 is SGHRS and CDR2 is YFSETQ. Trimming took 6 bases from V and 0 from J, leaving 13 bases between them. Mismatch repair deficiency was confirmed in all patients, by PCR or immunohistochemistry. Repertoires were generated with immunoSEQ multiplex PCR, while TCRdb's copy carries only in-frame clones and drops some. The sample yields tens of thousands of clones, 65% to 85% seen once. The source material was peripheral blood, sampled 44 weeks after starting pembrolizumab. This TCR derives from an adult with mismatch repair-deficient cancer. This chain connects TRBV5-1 to TRBJ1-3; D is perhaps TRBD1 (5 bases). The CDR3 protein is CASNEGDSSGNTIYF. CDR3 DNA: TGCGCCAGCAATGAAGGGGACTCCTCTGGAAACACCATATATTTT.